Presented here are 6 T cell receptor beta chains from one specimen sequenced in a study of CD8+ T cells in alopecia areata (dated by TCRdb to 2016 to 2018). This sample's time point label indicates: 20 to 30 weeks on oral tofacitinib. Per the publication, the treatment or condition label means: oral pan-JAK inhibitor, 5-10 mg twice daily. The method was the immunoSEQ multiplex PCR assay. RNA was extracted from all samples and reverse transcribed into cDNA as template for TCR sequencing. Entries here come from immuneACCESS through TCRdb and include only in-frame sequences with V and J called. Some clones fail to appear in such tables; in the studies checked, an unresolved V gene covers under half of the shortfall, and the cause of the remainder is unknown. In all, the sample holds hundreds of thousands of clones, and over 45% of those were seen once. The ten largest clones capture approximately 2% of the sample.

The material was CD4+ T cells sorted from blood, obtained at week 24, from a patient treated with tofacitinib. The receptors derive from a human donor with alopecia areata.

In the case of this clone: The sample contains more than one DNA sequence encoding this CDR3. V gene TRBV29-1 combines with J gene TRBJ1-2; D is perhaps TRBD1 (6 bases). From germline, CDR1 is SQVTM and CDR2 ANQGSEA. This CDR3 has 11 residues. V was clipped by 5 bases and J by 8 bases, with 12 bases between them. DNA for the CDR3: TGCAGCGTTTCGCCAGGGGACGGCTACACCTTC. Protein: CSVSPGDGYTF.

In this sample, this clone turned up once. The J gene is TRBJ2-7, the V gene TRBV5-1; 14 bases agree with TRBD2. Germline CDR1 and CDR2: SGHRS and YFSETQ. CDR3 length: 15 residues. Germline trimming cut 4 bases from V and 5 bases from J; bases unmatched to any gene: 5. The CDR3, as DNA: TGCGCCAGCAGCGGGAGGACTAGCGGGGGGAACGAGCAGTACTTC. It specifies CASSGRTSGGNEQYF.

In this sample, this clone turned up a few times. The CDR3 bases are TGTGCCAGCAGCGTTCGGATGGATGGGACAGATACGCAGTATTTT. Its translation: CASSVRMDGTDTQYF. The rearrangement uses TRBV9 and TRBJ2-3; D gene ambiguous. V was pared by 2 bases and J by 3 bases, with 13 bases between. The CDR3 length is 15 residues. CDR1 SGDLS and CDR2 YYNGEE come from the germline V gene.

The sample holds a few counts of this clone. The CDR3 reads CASSMFISGGANEQFF. CDR3 bases: TGTGCCAGTAGTATGTTCATAAGCGGGGGGGCCAATGAGCAGTTCTTC. The J gene is TRBJ2-1, the V gene TRBV19; 10 bases are a match to TRBD2. The junction had 8 bases not matched to a gene; V was cut back by 3 bases and J by 6 bases. The CDR3 runs to 16 residues. CDR1 is LNHDA and CDR2 is SQIVND in the germline V gene (reference sequence).

The chain employs TRBV15 and TRBJ1-2; D gene uncertain. V was pared by 0 bases and J by 6 bases, with 8 bases between. Germline CDR1 and CDR2: LNHNV and YYDKDF (reference sequence). There are 13 residues in the CDR3. CDR3 loop: CATSRDNNHGYTF. The CDR3 nucleotides read TGTGCCACCAGCAGAGATAACAATCATGGCTACACCTTC.

This clone was recorded only once. The chain combines TRBV2 with TRBJ2-1; a possible D gene is TRBD2 (6 bases). Looked up from germline, CDR1 is SNHLY and CDR2 is FYNNEI. This CDR3 contains 13 residues. Trimming took 7 bases from V and 4 from J, leaving 11 bases between them. The CDR3 is CASNSAGYNEQFF. CDR3 nucleotides: TGTGCCAGCAATAGTGCGGGGTACAATGAGCAGTTCTTC.